This TCR beta chain stems from a study of early T cells in non-severe SARS-CoV-2 infection. This CDR3 is built from 17 residues. The germline V gene encodes CDR1 SGHDT and CDR2 YYEEEE. Trimming shortened V by 0 bases and J by 6 bases, and 22 bases separated the two germline ends. Unique molecular identifiers were added to individual cDNA molecules. MiXCR was run by TCRdb on the 5' RACE reads, yielding one entry per CDR3 protein. Counted here are about 50,000 distinct CDR3 sequences, roughly 10% occurring once; the ten biggest clones make up over 5%. Findings of the study overall: Private and CD4 specificities were missed by VDJdb matching, skewed to anti-spike CD8.

A word on this clonotype: As yet, its antigen is unknown.

The sample comprised whole blood. The genes are TRBV5-6 and TRBJ2-7; D perhaps matches TRBD1 (5 bases). The clonotype comes from an adult who was a healthcare worker with PCR-confirmed SARS-CoV-2 infection or an uninfected control (not recorded which). The CDR3 spells CASSLDQGLKGSSEQYF. For the CDR3, the DNA is TGTGCCAGCAGCTTGGATCAGGGCCTAAAGGGTTCCAGCGAGCAGTACTTC.